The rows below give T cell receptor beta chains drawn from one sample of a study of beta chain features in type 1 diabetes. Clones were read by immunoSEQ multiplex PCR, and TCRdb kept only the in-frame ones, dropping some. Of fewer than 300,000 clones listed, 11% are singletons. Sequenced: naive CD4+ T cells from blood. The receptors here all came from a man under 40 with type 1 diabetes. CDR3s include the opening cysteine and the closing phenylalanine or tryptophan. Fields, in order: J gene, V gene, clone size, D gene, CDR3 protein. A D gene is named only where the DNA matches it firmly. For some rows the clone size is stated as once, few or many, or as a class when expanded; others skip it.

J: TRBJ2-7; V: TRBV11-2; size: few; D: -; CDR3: CASSLVQMDYYEQYF
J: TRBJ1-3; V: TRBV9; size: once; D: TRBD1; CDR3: CASSEGQPGNTIYF
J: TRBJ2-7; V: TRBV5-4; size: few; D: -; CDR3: CASSATSGTSEQYF
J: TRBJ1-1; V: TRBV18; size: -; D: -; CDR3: CASSPTGNTEAFF
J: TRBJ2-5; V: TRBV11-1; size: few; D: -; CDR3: CASSLGRQVQETQYF
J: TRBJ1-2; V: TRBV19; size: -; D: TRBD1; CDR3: CASSDRGRYGYGYTF
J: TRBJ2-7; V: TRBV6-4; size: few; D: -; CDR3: CASSSSNGLQQYF
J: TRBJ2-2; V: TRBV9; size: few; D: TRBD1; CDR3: CASSPWGQAPNTGELFF
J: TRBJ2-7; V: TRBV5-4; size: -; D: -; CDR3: CASSLAGAGAYEQYF
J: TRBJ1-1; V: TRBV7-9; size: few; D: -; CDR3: CASSQQGNTEAFF
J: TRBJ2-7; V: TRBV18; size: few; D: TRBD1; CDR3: CASSLRTGVSYEQYF
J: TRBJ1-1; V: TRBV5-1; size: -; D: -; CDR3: CASLRDSGTEAFF
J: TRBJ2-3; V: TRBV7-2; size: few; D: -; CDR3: CASSLGGSSDTQYF
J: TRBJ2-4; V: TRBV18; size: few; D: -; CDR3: CASSPPLILAKNIQYF
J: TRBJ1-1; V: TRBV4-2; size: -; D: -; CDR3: CASSLNLGENTEAFF
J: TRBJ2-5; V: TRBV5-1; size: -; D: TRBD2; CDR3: CASSLVSGGPRQETQYF
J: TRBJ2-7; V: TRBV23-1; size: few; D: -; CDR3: CASSQPLYRAGSGYF
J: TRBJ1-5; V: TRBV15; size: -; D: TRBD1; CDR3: CATSRDLGTANQPQHF
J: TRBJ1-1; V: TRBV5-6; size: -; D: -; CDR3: CASSLFEEAFF
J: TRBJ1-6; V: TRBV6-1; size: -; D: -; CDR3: CASSEVGRARDSPLHF
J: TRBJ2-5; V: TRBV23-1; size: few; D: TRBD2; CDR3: CASSQGVRNSGTSRGQYF
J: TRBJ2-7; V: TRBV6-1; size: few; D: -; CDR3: CASSESGLTMMSKNYEQYF
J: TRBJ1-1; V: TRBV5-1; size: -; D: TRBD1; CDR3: CASSDPGQGNTEAFF
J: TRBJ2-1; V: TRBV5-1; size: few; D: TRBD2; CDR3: CASSTGTSGSYNEQFF
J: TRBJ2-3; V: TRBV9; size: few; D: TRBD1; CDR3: CASSVATGTGLNTQYF
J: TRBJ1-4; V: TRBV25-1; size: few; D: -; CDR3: CASSVGDGYNEKLFF
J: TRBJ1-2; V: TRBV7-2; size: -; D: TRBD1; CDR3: CASSVDRGYTF
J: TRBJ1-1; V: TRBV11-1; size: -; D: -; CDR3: CASSHGNTEAFF
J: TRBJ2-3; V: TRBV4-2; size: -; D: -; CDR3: CASSSGTLSTDTQYF
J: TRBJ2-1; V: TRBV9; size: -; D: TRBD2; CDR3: CASSVGGADNEQFF
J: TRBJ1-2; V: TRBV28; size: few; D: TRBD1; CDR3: CASSIGQGIYGYTF
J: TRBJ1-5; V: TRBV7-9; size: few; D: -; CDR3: CASSSKGVQPQHF
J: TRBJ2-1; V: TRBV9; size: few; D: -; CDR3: CASSVGGLTYNEQFF
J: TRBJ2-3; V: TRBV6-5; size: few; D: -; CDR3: CASSYSSGGLGDTQYF
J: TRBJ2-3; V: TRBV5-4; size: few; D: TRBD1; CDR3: CASSSRQGADTQYF
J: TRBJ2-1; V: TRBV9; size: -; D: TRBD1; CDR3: CASSGPTGVSYNEQFF
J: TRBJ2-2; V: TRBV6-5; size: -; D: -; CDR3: CASRAGQSRTGELFF
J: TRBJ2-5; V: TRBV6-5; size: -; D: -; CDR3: CASHPRPLQGGTQYF
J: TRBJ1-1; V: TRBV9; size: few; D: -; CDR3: CASSVGGVGNTEAFF
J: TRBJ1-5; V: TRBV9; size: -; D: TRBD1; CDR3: CASSATGGVNQPQHF
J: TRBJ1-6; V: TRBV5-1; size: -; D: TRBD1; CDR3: CASSLGGGDRSPLHF
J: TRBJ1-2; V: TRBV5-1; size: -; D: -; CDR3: CASSLKGGGPYGYTF
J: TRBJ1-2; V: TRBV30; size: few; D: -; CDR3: CAFPRASTHDGYTF
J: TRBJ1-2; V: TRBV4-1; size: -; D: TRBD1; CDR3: CASSQALSGGYGYTF
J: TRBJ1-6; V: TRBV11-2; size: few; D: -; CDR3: CASSKGPSHSSPLHF
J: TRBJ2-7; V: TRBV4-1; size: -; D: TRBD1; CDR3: CASSQRQGTAYEQYF
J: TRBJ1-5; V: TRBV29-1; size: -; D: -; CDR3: CSVEINSNQPQHF
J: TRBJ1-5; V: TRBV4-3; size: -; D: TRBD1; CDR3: CASSQDYPGTGKQPQHF
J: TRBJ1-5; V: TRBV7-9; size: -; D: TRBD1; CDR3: CASSQGALPQHF
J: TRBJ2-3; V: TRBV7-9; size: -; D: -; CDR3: CASSFLGRDTDTQYF
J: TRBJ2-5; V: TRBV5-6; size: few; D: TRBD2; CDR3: CASRPSGGETQYF
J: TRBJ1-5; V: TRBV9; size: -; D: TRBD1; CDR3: CASSPDRGGEPQHF
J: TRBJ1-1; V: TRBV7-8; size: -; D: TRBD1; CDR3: CASSQGQDWSTEAFF
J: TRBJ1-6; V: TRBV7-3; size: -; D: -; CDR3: CASSRMGGDNSPLHF